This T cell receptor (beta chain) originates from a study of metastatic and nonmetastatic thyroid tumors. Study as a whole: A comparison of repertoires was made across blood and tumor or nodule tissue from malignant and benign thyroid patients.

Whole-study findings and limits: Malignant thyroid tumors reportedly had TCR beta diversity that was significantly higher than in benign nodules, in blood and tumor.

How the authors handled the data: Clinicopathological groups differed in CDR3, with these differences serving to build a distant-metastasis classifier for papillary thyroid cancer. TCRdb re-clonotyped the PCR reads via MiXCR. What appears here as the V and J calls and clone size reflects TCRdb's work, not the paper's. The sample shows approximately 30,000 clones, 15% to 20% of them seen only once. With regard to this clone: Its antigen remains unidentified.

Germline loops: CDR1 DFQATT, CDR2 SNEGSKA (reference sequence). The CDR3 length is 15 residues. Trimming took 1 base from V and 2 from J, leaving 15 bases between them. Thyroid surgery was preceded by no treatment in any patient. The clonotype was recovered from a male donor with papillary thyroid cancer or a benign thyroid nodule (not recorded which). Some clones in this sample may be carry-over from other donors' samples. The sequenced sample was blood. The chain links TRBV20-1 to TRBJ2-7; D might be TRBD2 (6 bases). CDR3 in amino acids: CSARAPEGQAYEQYF. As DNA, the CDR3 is TGCAGTGCTAGAGCTCCGGAGGGCCAGGCCTACGAGCAGTACTTC.